These 25 T cell receptor beta chains originate from one sample sequenced in a study of blood T cells in healthy people across ages. For the second PCR, which ran for about 7 to 11 cycles, a sample-barcoded 5' primer and a J-beta primer mix were used. MiXCR, run by TCRdb on the 5' RACE reads, gives a single entry per CDR3 protein. This table holds around 1,700,000 distinct CDR3 sequences, over 25% found once. The sample was blood. The receptors were gathered from a woman aged 25 to 39 in good health.

V is TRBV20-1 and J is TRBJ2-7; D unresolved. V was shortened by 3 bases and J by 7 bases, with 16 bases between the two germline ends. This CDR3 comprises 13 residues. Looked up from germline, CDR1 is DFQATT and CDR2 is SNEGSKA (reference sequence). The DNA of the CDR3 is TGCAGTGCTAGTTTACGGACCTACAATGAGCAGTACTTC. Protein: CSASLRTYNEQYF.

The chain recombines TRBV12-3 or TRBV12-4 with TRBJ2-1, with 10 bases fitting TRBD2. The ends lost 3 bases at V and 7 bases at J; junction bases unmatched: 3. The length of the CDR3 is 14 residues. CDR3 loop: CASSFSGGTNEQFF. CDR3 bases: TGTGCCAGCAGTTTTAGCGGGGGGACGAATGAGCAGTTCTTC.

The chain uses TRBV5-1 and TRBJ2-5; the D gene is possibly TRBD1 (5 bases). Germline CDR1 SGHRS, CDR2 YFSETQ. V gave up 2 bases and J gave up 1 base, with 18 bases separating them. The CDR3 length is 17 residues. In DNA form, the CDR3 reads TGCGCCAGCAGCTTCAGCCTCAATCGTCAGGGCCAAGAGACCCAGTACTTC. Translated: CASSFSLNRQGQETQYF.

This clonotype was picked up many times. The CDR3 nucleotides are TGTGCCACCAGTGACTCCGGCGGCCCTGACTCCTACGAGCAGTACTTC. Translated: CATSDSGGPDSYEQYF. This sequence joins TRBV24-1 and TRBJ2-7; D remains unclear. CDR1 and CDR2 (germline): KGHDR, SFDVKD. The V end lost 4 bases, the J end lost 0 bases, and 15 bases lay between the germline ends. The CDR3 covers 16 residues.

Ten or more counts support this clonotype. The gene calls are TRBV29-1 and TRBJ2-5; D unclear. Trimming took off 6 bases at V and 3 bases at J, with 14 bases between the two ends. CDR1 SQVTM and CDR2 ANQGSEA come from the germline V gene. This CDR3 is built from 13 residues. CDR3 coding DNA: TGCAGCGTCACACATACACCGAAAGAGACCCAGTACTTC. It codes for CSVTHTPKETQYF.

The chain recombines TRBV12-3 or TRBV12-4 with TRBJ1-6; tentatively, D is TRBD1 (6 bases). The CDR3 runs to 14 residues. V gave up 6 bases and J gave up 11 bases, with 17 bases separating them. In DNA form, the CDR3 reads TGTGCCAGCAGATTCCGGACAGTTGGTACACCCCTCCACTTT. Residues: CASRFRTVGTPLHF.

This clonotype was counted at least ten times. This chain connects TRBV10-2 to TRBJ2-1, with 8 bases aligning to TRBD1. Germline CDR1 reads WSHSY; CDR2 reads SAAADI. The J segment lost 7 bases and the V segment lost 6 bases, leaving 5 bases of the junction unmatched. This CDR3 contains 13 residues. The CDR3 DNA is TGCGCCAGCAGGGAAACAGGGGGTAATGAGCAGTTCTTC. Protein product: CASRETGGNEQFF.

In this sample, this clonotype turned up a few times. The chain combines TRBV27 with TRBJ2-3; either TRBD1 or TRBD2 may fit D (6 bases each). Trimming stripped 6 bases from V and 11 bases from J, with 18 bases between. The CDR3 is 13 residues long. Per the germline V gene, CDR1 is MNHEY and CDR2 is SMNVEV (reference sequence). DNA for the CDR3: TGTGCCAGCAGGGAGGGGGTCCGAGCCCGGCAGTATTTT. Translating it yields CASREGVRARQYF.

The gene calls are TRBV3-1 and TRBJ2-3, with 8 bases identical to TRBD1. Germline lookup yields CDR1 LGHDT and CDR2 YNNKEL (reference sequence). Trimming took 3 bases from V and 9 from J; bases not matched to a gene: 2. CDR3 length: 12 amino acids. The CDR3 sequence: CASSQGQVTQYF. The CDR3 DNA is TGTGCCAGCAGCCAGGGACAGGTAACGCAGTATTTT.

V is TRBV29-1 and J is TRBJ2-1; the D call may be TRBD1 or TRBD2 (6 bases each). The CDR3 totals 13 residues. Trimming took off 3 bases at V and 10 bases at J, with 16 bases between the two ends. Looked up from germline, CDR1 is SQVTM and CDR2 is ANQGSEA. CDR3 DNA: TGCAGCGTTGAGAGGGGGGCCTACTACGAGCAGTTCTTC. This translates into CSVERGAYYEQFF.

This clonotype was counted ten times or more. This chain joins TRBV12-3 or TRBV12-4 and TRBJ1-2; 8 bases match TRBD1. CDR3 length equals 13 residues. Trimming at V came to 5 bases and at J to 5 bases, leaving 4 bases not matched to a gene. In DNA, the CDR3 is TGTGCCAGCAGTAGGAGACAGGGGTATGGCTACACCTTC. Translating gives CASSRRQGYGYTF.

This clonotype was detected only a few times. The chain carries TRBV4-2 and TRBJ2-7; 13 bases map to TRBD2. Germline loops: CDR1 LGHNA, CDR2 YNFKEQ. V gave up 3 bases and J gave up 6 bases; unmatched junction bases: 5. The CDR3 has 15 residues. The CDR3 nucleotides are TGTGCCAGCAGCCACATACTAGCGGGGGGGCCCGAGCAGTACTTC. This sequence encodes CASSHILAGGPEQYF.

As to this clonotype: Since a much larger clone is just one base distant, this may be a read error. The chain combines TRBV9 with TRBJ2-7; 10 bases agree with TRBD1. The germline V gene has CDR1 SGDLS and CDR2 YYNGEE. The V and J ends lost 7 bases and 2 bases, in that order; junction bases with no gene match: 9. The CDR3 length is 15 residues. The CDR3 sequence is CASGNAGTGAYEQYF. The DNA of the CDR3 is TGTGCCAGCGGCAATGCCGGGACAGGGGCCTACGAGCAGTACTTC.

Only a few counts were recorded for this clonotype. V usage is TRBV3-1 and J usage is TRBJ2-6; a possible D gene is TRBD2 (5 bases). The CDR3 has 19 residues. The V gene lost 0 bases and the J gene lost 0 bases, with 15 bases spanning the gap. Per germline, CDR1 LGHDT and CDR2 YNNKEL (reference sequence). The CDR3: CASSQDRELSSSGANVLTF. CDR3 DNA sequence: TGTGCCAGCAGCCAAGACCGGGAACTCTCCTCCTCTGGGGCCAACGTCCTGACTTTC.

This clonotype was observed a handful of times. The chain has TRBV9 and TRBJ2-1; 8 bases agree with TRBD2. The V gene's germline CDR1 is SGDLS and CDR2 YYNGEE. After removal of 2 bases from V and 3 bases from J, the junction contained 7 bases not matched to a gene. There are 16 residues in the CDR3. DNA of the CDR3: TGTGCCAGCAGCGTGATGGGGGCGGGGGGCTACAATGAGCAGTTCTTC. This encodes CASSVMGAGGYNEQFF.

This clonotype was found a few times. The chain couples TRBV5-1 to TRBJ2-5; 10 nucleotides agree with TRBD2. The DNA matches TRBJ2-7 better at its end, which makes the J call doubtful. Germline V gene lookup returns CDR1 SGHRS and CDR2 YFSETQ. The CDR3 sequence is 14 residues long. The CDR3 nucleotides are TGCGCCAGCAGCTTGGCTAGCGGGAGTCACGAGCAGTACTTC. Protein: CASSLASGSHEQYF.

This clonotype was seen a few times. The chain carries TRBV28 and TRBJ2-1; TRBD2 matches at 7 bases. Unmatched junction bases numbered 18, after V lost 6 bases and J lost 7 bases. CDR1 and CDR2 (germline): MDHEN, SYDVKM. CDR3 size: 17 residues. CDR3 loop: CASSPAWRGNLQNEQFF. DNA of the CDR3: TGTGCCAGCAGCCCGGCCTGGCGGGGGAACCTACAGAATGAGCAGTTCTTC.

The chain couples TRBV2 to TRBJ1-1; possible D gene TRBD1, 6 bases. Germline-derived CDR1 and CDR2 are SNHLY and FYNNEI. The CDR3 is 14 residues long. The ends were cut back, 8 bases at V and 9 bases at J, with 22 bases in the middle. CDR3 residues: CASCEGKRGPQAFF. CDR3 DNA: TGTGCCAGCTGCGAAGGAAAGCGGGGGCCGCAAGCTTTCTTT.

At least ten counts were recorded for this clonotype. The rearrangement joins TRBV29-1 to TRBJ2-1; 14 nucleotides align to TRBD2. This CDR3 has 14 amino acids. Germline lookup yields CDR1 SQVTM and CDR2 ANQGSEA. V lost 3 bases, J lost 7 bases, and 2 bases stayed unmatched. This CDR3 is CSVETSGRVNEQFF. DNA of the CDR3: TGCAGCGTTGAGACTAGCGGGAGGGTTAATGAGCAGTTCTTC.

The V and J genes are TRBV7-9 and TRBJ2-7; no clear D. V was trimmed by 4 bases and J by 5 bases, leaving 9 bases between them. CDR1 is SEHNR and CDR2 is FQNEAQ in the germline V gene (reference sequence). The CDR3 totals 12 residues. CDR3 sequence reads: CASSYHIDEQYF. CDR3 sequence (DNA): TGTGCCAGCAGCTACCACATCGACGAGCAGTACTTC.

To note about this clonotype: A much larger clonotype is one base distant, so this may be a read error. This CDR3 is missing its conserved last phenylalanine or tryptophan, likely due to a read error. The chain joins TRBV24-1 to TRBJ2-7; either TRBD1 or TRBD2 may fit D (5 bases each). Germline V lookup: CDR1 KGHDR, CDR2 SFDVKD. With 3 bases removed from V and 1 base from J, the gap between germline ends came to 9 bases. The length of the CDR3 is 14 residues. CDR3: CATSDGTTSYEQYI. The CDR3 region has the DNA TGTGCCACCAGTGATGGGACGACGTCCTACGAGCAGTACATC.

This clonotype has at least ten counts. Compared with germline, one end of the junction differs, possibly owing to a read error. This sequence joins TRBV4-3 and TRBJ2-3; TRBD1 is a possible D gene (5 bases). The CDR3 loop spans 16 amino acids. From germline, CDR1 is LGHNA and CDR2 YSLEER. In nucleotides, the CDR3 is TGCGCCAGTAGCCAAGAACGGCTGGTCAGGGCAGATACGCAGTATTTT. It translates to CASSQERLVRADTQYF.

This clonotype was seen a few times. The chain employs TRBV3-1 and TRBJ2-1; 8 nucleotides match TRBD2. Unmatched junction bases numbered 18, after V lost 3 bases and J lost 8 bases. The CDR3 is made up of 18 amino acids. The V gene's germline CDR1 is LGHDT and CDR2 YNNKEL (reference sequence). This CDR3 reads CASSQGPSGGGNSYEQFF. The CDR3 nucleotides are TGTGCCAGCAGCCAGGGCCCCAGCGGGGGCGGGAATTCATATGAGCAGTTCTTC.

Concerning this clonotype: The junction shows a germline mismatch at one end, possibly a read error. The DNA of the CDR3 is TGTGCCGGCAGCGCACCTAGCGGGAGGAGATACAATGAGCAGTTCTTC. Protein: CAGSAPSGRRYNEQFF. The V call is TRBV9, the J call TRBJ2-1, with 11 bases fitting TRBD2. Germline values: CDR1 SGDLS, CDR2 YYNGEE. The CDR3 covers 16 residues.

This clonotype was detected a few times. The CDR3 DNA reads TGTGCCAGCAGCTTGGAATCCCCAGGGTTAGTAGGCACAGATACGCAGTATTTT. This encodes CASSLESPGLVGTDTQYF. The V call is TRBV5-5, the J call TRBJ2-3; D may be TRBD1 (5 bases). The CDR3 sequence is 18 residues long. Trimming removed 0 bases from V and 1 base from J, with 18 bases in between. Germline CDR1 SGHKS, CDR2 YYEKEE (reference sequence).